This T cell receptor (beta chain) was captured in a study of cytomegalovirus exposure and HLA in healthy donors. For this clone: Its antigen is unknown.

PCR involved 60 Vbeta and 13 Jbeta primers. In the authors' methods: Later analysis identified some 80 million unique TCR beta chains, approximately 11 million shared. This table comes from immunoSEQ multiplex PCR, and its TCRdb copy is limited to in-frame clones, with some not included. V and J calls and clone size come straight from that table; D and trimming were deduced from the DNA. The sample lists some 110,000 clones, approximately 67% occurring once. General study results and limits: TCR beta V segments were, for the most part, productive about 87% or about 30% of the time in an earlier analysis.

V lost 7 bases to trimming and J lost 1 base; unmatched junction nucleotides: 6. This CDR3 has 15 amino acids. Germline V lookup: CDR1 SNHLY, CDR2 FYNNEI. Source material: PBMCs. The rearrangement joins TRBV2 to TRBJ2-2; 7 nucleotides match TRBD1. The TCR sequence derives from a man aged 18 to 35 in good health and CMV-seronegative. The CDR3 region is CASTRDSLNTGELFF. In DNA form, the CDR3 reads TGTGCCAGCACCAGGGACAGTTTGAACACCGGGGAGCTGTTTTTT.